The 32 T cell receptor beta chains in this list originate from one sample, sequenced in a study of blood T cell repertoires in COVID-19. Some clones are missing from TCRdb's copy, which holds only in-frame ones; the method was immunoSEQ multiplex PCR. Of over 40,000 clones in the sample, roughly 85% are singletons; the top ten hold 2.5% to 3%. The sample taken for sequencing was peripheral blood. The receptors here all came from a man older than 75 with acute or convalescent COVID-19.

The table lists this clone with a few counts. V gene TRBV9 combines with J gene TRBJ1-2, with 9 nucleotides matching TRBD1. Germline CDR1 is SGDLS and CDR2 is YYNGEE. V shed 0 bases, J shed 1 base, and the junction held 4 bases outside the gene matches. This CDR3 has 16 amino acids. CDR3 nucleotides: TGTGCCAGCAGCGTAGAGGCGACAGGGGGTAACTATGGCTACACCTTC. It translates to CASSVEATGGNYGYTF.

The CDR3 region is CASSLDGRVNEKLFF. DNA for the CDR3: TGTGCCAGCAGCTTAGACGGCCGGGTTAATGAAAAACTGTTTTTT. The genes are TRBV11-2 and TRBJ1-4, with no clear D. V was clipped by 0 bases and J by 4 bases, with 9 bases between them. The CDR3 length is 15 residues. Germline CDR1 reads SGHAT; CDR2 reads FQNNGV.

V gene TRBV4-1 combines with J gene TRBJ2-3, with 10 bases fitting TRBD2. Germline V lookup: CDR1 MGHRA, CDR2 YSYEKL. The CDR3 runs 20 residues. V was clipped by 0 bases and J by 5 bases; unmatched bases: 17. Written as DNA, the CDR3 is TGCGCCAGCAGCCAAGATAAGCCCCCCGCTAGCGGGGGCCGGGGAGATACGCAGTATTTT. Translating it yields CASSQDKPPASGGRGDTQYF.

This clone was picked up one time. The CDR3: CASSLGTAQPQHF. The CDR3 coding sequence is TGTGCCAGCAGCTTAGGCACAGCTCAGCCCCAGCATTTT. V is TRBV7-8 and J is TRBJ1-5; no definite D call. The CDR3 length is 13 residues. Trimming left V 1 base short and J 6 bases short, with 7 bases between. From germline, CDR1 is SGHVS and CDR2 FQNEAQ.

The CDR3 sequence is CASSIQGGWSTDTQYF. In nucleotides, the CDR3 is TGTGCCAGCAGCATCCAGGGGGGTTGGAGCACAGATACGCAGTATTTT. The chain couples TRBV9 to TRBJ2-3; D may be TRBD1 (7 bases). V was cut by 4 bases and J by 0 bases, with 15 bases left in between. The CDR3 consists of 16 residues. Germline V gene sequence: CDR1 SGDLS, CDR2 YYNGEE.

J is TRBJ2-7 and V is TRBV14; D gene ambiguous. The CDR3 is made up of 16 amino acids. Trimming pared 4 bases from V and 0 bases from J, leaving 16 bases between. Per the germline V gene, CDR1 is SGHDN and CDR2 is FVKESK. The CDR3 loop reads CASSPWRGQSSYEQYF. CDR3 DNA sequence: TGTGCCAGCAGCCCCTGGCGAGGCCAAAGCTCCTACGAGCAGTACTTC.

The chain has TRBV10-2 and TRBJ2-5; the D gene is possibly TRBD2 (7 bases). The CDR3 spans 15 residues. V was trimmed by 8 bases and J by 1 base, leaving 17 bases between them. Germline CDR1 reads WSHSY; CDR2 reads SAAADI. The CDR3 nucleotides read TGCGCCAGCGCCCGGGGGCGGGGGACCCAAGAGACCCAGTACTTC. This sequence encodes CASARGRGTQETQYF.

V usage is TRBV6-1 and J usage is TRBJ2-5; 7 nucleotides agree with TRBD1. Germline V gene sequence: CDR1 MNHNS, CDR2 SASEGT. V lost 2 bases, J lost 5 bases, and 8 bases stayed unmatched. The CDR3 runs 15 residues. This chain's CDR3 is CASSEKAGGRETQYF. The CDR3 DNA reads TGTGCCAGCAGTGAAAAGGCAGGGGGAAGGGAGACCCAGTACTTC.

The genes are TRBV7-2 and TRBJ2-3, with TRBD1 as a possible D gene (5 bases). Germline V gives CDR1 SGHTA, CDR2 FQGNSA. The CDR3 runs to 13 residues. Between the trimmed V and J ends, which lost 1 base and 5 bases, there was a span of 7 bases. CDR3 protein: CASSLGRGDTQYF. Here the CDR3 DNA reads TGTGCCAGCAGCTTAGGTAGGGGAGATACGCAGTATTTT.

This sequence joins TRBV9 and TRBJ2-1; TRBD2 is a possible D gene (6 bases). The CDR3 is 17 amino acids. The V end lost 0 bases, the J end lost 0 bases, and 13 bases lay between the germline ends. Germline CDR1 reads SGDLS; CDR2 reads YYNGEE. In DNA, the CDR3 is TGTGCCAGCAGCGTAGGCCTTCGGGGGAGCTCCTACAATGAGCAGTTCTTC. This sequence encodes CASSVGLRGSSYNEQFF.

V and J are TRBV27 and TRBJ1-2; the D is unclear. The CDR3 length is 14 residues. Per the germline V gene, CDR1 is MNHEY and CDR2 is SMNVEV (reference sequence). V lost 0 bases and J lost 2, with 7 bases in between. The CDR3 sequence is CASSLSHSNYGYTF. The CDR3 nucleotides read TGTGCCAGCAGTTTATCGCACAGCAACTATGGCTACACCTTC.

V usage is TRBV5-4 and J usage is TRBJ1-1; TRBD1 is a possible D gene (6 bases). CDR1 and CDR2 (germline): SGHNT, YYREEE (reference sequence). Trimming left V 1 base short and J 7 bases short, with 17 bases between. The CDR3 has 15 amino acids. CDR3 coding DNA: TGTGCCAGCAGCTTGTCTCGTCAGGGGACCATTGAAGCTTTCTTT. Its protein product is CASSLSRQGTIEAFF. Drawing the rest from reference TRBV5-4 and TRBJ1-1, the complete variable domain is ETGVTQSPTHLIKTRGQQVTLRCSSQSGHNTVSWYQQALGQGPQFIFQYYREEENGRGNFPPRFSGLQFPNYSSELNVNALELDDSALYLCASSLSRQGTIEAFFGQGTRLTVV.

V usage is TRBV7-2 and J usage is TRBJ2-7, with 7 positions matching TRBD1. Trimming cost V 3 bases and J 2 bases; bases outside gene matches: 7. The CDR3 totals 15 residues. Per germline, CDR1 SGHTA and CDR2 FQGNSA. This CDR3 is CASSLTGLLAYEQYF. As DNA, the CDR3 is TGTGCCAGCAGCTTGACAGGGCTTTTGGCCTACGAGCAGTACTTC.

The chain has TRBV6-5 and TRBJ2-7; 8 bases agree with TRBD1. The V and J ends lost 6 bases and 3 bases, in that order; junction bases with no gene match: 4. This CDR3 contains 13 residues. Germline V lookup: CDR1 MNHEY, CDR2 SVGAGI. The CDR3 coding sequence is TGTGCCAGCAGACGCGGGACAGGCTACGAGCAGTACTTC. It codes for CASRRGTGYEQYF.

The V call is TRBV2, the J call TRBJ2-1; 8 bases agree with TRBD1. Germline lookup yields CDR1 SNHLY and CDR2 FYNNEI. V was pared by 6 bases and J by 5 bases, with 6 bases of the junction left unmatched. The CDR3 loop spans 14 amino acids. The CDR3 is CASRQGTGHNEQFF. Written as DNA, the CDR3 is TGTGCCAGCAGGCAAGGGACAGGACACAATGAGCAGTTCTTC.

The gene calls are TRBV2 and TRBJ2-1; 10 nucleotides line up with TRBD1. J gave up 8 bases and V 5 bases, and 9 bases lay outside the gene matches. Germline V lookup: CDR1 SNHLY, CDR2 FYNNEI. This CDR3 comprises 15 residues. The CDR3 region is CASSPIGTGVDEQFF. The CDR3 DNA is TGTGCCAGCAGTCCGATAGGGACAGGGGTCGATGAGCAGTTCTTC.

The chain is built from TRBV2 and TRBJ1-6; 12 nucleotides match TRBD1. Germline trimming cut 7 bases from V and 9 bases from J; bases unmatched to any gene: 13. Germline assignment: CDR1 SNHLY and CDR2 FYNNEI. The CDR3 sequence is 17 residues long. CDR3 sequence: CASKPGQGALVASPLHF. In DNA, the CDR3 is TGTGCCAGCAAACCGGGACAGGGGGCTCTAGTGGCTTCACCCCTCCACTTT.

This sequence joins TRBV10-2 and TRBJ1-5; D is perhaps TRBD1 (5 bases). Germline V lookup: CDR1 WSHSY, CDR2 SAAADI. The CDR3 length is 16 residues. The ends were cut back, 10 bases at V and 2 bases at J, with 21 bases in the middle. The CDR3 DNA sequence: TGCGCCACCTCCCTTGAAGGGCAGGGCGGCAATCAGCCCCAGCATTTT. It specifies CATSLEGQGGNQPQHF.

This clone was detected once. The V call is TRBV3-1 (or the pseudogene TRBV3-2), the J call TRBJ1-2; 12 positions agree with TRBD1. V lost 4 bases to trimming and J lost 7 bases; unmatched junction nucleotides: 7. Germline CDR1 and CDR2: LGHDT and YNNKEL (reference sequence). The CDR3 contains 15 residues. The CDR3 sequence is CASSLSGTGGFGYTF. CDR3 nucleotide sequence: TGTGCCAGCAGCCTGTCGGGGACAGGGGGCTTTGGCTACACCTTC.

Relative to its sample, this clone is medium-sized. CDR3 amino acids: CASSPNRGGNTIYF. The CDR3 region has the DNA TGTGCCAGCAGCCCCAATCGGGGTGGAAACACCATATATTTT. This chain connects TRBV7-8 to TRBJ1-3, with D unresolved. This CDR3 has 14 residues. Germline CDR1 SGHVS, CDR2 FQNEAQ. V lost 5 bases and J lost 3, with 11 bases in between.

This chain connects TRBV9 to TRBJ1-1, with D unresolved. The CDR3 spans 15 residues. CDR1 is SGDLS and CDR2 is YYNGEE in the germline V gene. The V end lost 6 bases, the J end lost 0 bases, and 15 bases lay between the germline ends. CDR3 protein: CASTPRLIMNTEAFF. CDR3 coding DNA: TGTGCCAGCACCCCCAGACTGATCATGAACACTGAAGCTTTCTTT. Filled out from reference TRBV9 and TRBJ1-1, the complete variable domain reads DSGVTQTPKHLITATGQRVTLRCSPRSGDLSVYWYQQSLDQGLQFLIQYYNGEERAKGNILERFSAQQFPDLHSELNLSSLELGDSALYFCASTPRLIMNTEAFFGQGTRLTVV.

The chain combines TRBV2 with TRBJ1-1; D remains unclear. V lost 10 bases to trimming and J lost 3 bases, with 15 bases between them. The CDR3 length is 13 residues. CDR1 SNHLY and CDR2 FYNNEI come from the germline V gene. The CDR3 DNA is TGTGCCAACGGGGAGGGCATTTACACTGAAGCTTTCTTT. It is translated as CANGEGIYTEAFF.

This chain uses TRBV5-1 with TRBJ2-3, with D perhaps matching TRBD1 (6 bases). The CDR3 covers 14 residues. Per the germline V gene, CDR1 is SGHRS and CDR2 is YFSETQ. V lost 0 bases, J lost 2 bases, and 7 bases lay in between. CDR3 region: CASSLGTDTDTQYF. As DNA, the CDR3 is TGCGCCAGCAGCTTGGGGACAGACACAGATACGCAGTATTTT.

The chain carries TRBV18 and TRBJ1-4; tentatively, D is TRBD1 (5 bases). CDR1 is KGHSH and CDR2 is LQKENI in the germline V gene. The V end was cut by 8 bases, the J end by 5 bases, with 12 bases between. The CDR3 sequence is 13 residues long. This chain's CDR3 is CASTPGLNEKLFF. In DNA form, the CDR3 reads TGTGCCAGCACGCCGGGACTAAATGAAAAACTGTTTTTT. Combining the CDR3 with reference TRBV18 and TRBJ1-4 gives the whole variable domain NAGVMQNPRHLVRRRGQEARLRCSPMKGHSHVYWYRQLPEEGLKFMVYLQKENIIDESGMPKERFSAEFPKEGPSILRIQQVVRGDSAAYFCASTPGLNEKLFFGSGTQLSVL.

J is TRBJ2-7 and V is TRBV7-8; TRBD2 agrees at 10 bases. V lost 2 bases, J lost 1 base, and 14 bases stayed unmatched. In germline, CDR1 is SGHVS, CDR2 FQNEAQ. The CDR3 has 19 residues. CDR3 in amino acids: CASSLRFGTSAGGSYEQYF. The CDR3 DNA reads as TGTGCCAGCAGCTTACGCTTCGGGACTAGCGCCGGGGGTTCCTACGAGCAGTACTTC.

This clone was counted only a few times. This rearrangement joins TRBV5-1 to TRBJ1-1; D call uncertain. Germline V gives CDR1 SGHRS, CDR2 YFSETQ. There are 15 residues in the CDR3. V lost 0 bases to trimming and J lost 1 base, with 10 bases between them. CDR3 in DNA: TGCGCCAGCAGCTTGGCCACCGGGAAGAACACTGAAGCTTTCTTT. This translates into CASSLATGKNTEAFF.

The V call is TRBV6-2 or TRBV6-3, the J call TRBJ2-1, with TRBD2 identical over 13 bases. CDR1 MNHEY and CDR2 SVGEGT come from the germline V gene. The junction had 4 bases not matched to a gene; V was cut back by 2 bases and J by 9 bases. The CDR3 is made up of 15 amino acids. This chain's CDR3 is CASSYVTSGGSEQFF. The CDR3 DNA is TGTGCCAGCAGTTACGTGACTAGCGGGGGGAGTGAGCAGTTCTTC.

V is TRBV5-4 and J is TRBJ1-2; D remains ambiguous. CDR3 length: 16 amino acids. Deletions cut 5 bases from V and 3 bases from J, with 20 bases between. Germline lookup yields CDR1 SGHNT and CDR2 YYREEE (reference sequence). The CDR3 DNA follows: TGTGCCAGCAGTCCCCTAATTCTCGCGGTGGACTATGGCTACACCTTC. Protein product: CASSPLILAVDYGYTF.

Written as DNA, the CDR3 is TGTGCCAGCCTCTGGGCCAGGGCTGGGGCCAACGTCCTGACTTTC. The encoded protein is CASLWARAGANVLTF. This chain joins TRBV7-2 and TRBJ2-6; D is perhaps TRBD1 (5 bases). Per germline, CDR1 SGHTA and CDR2 FQGNSA. This CDR3 is built from 15 residues. The V end was cut by 8 bases, the J end by 2 bases, with 13 bases between.

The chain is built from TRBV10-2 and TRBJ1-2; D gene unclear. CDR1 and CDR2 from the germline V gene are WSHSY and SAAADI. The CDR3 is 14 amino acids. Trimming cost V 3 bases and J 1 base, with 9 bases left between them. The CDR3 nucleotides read TGCGCCAGCAGTGACCCACGACATAACTATGGCTACACCTTC. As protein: CASSDPRHNYGYTF.

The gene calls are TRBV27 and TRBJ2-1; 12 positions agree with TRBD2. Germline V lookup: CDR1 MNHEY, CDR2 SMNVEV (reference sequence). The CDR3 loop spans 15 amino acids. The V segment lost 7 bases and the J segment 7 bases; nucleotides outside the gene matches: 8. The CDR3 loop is CASTLLAGGPNEQFF. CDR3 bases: TGTGCCAGCACCCTACTAGCGGGGGGACCGAATGAGCAGTTCTTC.

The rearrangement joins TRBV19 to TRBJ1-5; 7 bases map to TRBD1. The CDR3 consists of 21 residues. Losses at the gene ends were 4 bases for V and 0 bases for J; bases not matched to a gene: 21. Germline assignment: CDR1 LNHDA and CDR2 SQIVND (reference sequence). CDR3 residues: CASSTPTGSASLSDSNQPQHF. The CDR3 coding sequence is TGTGCCAGTAGTACACCGACAGGGTCAGCGTCCCTATCGGATAGCAATCAGCCCCAGCATTTT.